The clone carrying this TCR beta chain was counted ten times or more. Its antigen is not identified. Unique molecular identifiers featured in how the TCRbeta library was prepared. TCRdb redid the calling of the PCR reads with MiXCR, one entry per CDR3 protein. This sample has about 640,000 distinct CDR3 sequences; 13% occur once, and the top ten carry around 2%. This record comes from a study of T-cell reconstitution after alpha-beta-depleted transplantation in children. General observations from the study: One year after transplant, T-cell counts and diversity came mostly from newly produced T cells.

The receptor was derived from a male patient aged 10 to 17 who had a stem cell transplant for acute myeloid leukemia, so the T cells may come from the graft donor. This specimen was PBMCs, mostly from graft donor cells, taken 360 days after TCRalphabeta/CD19-depleted stem cell transplant.

The chain's CDR3 is CASSLEQGGEKLFF. The CDR3 DNA is TGTGCCAGCAGCTTAGAGCAGGGTGGGGAAAAACTGTTTTTT. J is TRBJ1-4 and V is TRBV7-2; D is possibly TRBD1 (5 bases). V gave up 1 base and J gave up 8 bases, with 11 bases separating them. In germline, CDR1 is SGHTA, CDR2 FQGNSA. The CDR3 is 14 residues long.